This T cell receptor beta chain comes out of a study of blood T cells in healthy people across ages. The use of a sample-barcoded 5' primer and a J-beta primer mix characterized a second PCR of about 7 to 12 cycles. TCRdb independently ran MiXCR on the 5' RACE reads; one entry per CDR3 protein. Counted here are around 1,900,000 distinct CDR3 sequences, around 40% occurring once; the ten biggest clones make up roughly 24%. The sequenced sample was blood. This sequence was found in a human donor in good health.

CDR3 DNA: TGTGCCACCAGTGACGGACCTGTACAAGAGACCCAGTACTTC. It is translated as CATSDGPVQETQYF. This chain connects TRBV24-1 to TRBJ2-5; D ambiguous. With 4 bases removed from V and 2 bases from J, the gap between germline ends came to 10 bases. The CDR3 sequence is 14 residues long. Germline lookup yields CDR1 KGHDR and CDR2 SFDVKD.